What follows describes a single TCR beta chain. What it binds is unknown. The sample is drawn from a study of cytomegalovirus exposure and HLA in healthy donors. The PCR used 60 Vbeta and 13 Jbeta primers. The protocol was immunoSEQ multiplex PCR, while the TCRdb copy is restricted to in-frame clones and leaves out a portion. The profile covers nearly 200,000 clones, with about 79% appearing a single time and roughly 0.095% taken by the ten largest. The V gene's germline CDR1 is SGHTS and CDR2 YDEGEE. The CDR3 extends over 20 amino acids. Trimming took 0 bases from V and 3 from J; bases not matched to a gene: 14. Study conclusions and caveats: One variant, a missense change in DCLRE1C, was linked in a later analysis to TCR beta V- and J-gene trimming. The only immune exposure information that was available was CMV serostatus. Clonal expansion, a later analysis showed, was greater in HLA-associated TCR beta chains than in equally common others. Differences between HLA loci emerged in a later analysis of TCR association rates, with DRB1 most and HLA-C fewest.

This clonotype was obtained from a boy between 2 and 15 years old in good health and CMV-seronegative. Sequencing was performed on PBMCs. The genes are TRBV5-8 and TRBJ2-3, with TRBD2 identical over 12 bases. In DNA, the CDR3 is TGTGCCAGCAGCTTGGCCGCGACTAGCGGGGGTGACTCGATTACAGATACGCAGTATTTT. Protein product: CASSLAATSGGDSITDTQYF.